This T cell receptor beta chain was sequenced for a study of blood T cell repertoires in COVID-19. Study background: Both acute and convalescent COVID-19 samples were obtained from the United States, Italy and Spain. Nucleic acid was either cDNA or gDNA, and it came from T cells, B-cell-depleted T cells, or PBMCs.

CDR1 and CDR2 from the germline V gene are SGHNT and YYREEE (reference sequence). The CDR3 totals 15 residues. Trimming removed 1 base from V and 4 bases from J, with 15 bases in between. Per the study methods: Counts of nucleated cells, estimated from reference gene primer amplification, were obtained. Data came from immunoSEQ multiplex PCR; TCRdb stores just in-frame clones and leaves some out. From that table come the V and J calls and clone size; the DNA was used to work out D and trimming. The sample lists more than 95,000 clones; over 75% were seen once. This chain uses TRBV5-4 with TRBJ2-7; possibly TRBD1 for D (6 bases). Sequenced material: peripheral blood. The receptor's source is a man between 45 and 60 years old with acute or convalescent COVID-19. The CDR3 DNA follows: TGTGCCAGCAGCTTGCCTGGGGGCGCGGATTACGAGCAGTACTTC. Protein sequence: CASSLPGGADYEQYF.